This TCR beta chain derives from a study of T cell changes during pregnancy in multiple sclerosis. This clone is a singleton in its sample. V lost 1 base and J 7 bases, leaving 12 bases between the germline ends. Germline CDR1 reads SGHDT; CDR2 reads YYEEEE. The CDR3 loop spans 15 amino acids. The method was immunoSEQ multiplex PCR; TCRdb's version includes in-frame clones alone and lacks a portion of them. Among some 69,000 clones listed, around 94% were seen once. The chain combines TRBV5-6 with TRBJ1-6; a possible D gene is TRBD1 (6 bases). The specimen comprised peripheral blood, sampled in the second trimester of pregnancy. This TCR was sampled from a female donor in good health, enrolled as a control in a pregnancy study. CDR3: CASSLWTDRNSPLHF. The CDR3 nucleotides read TGTGCCAGCAGCTTGTGGACAGACAGAAATTCACCCCTCCACTTT.